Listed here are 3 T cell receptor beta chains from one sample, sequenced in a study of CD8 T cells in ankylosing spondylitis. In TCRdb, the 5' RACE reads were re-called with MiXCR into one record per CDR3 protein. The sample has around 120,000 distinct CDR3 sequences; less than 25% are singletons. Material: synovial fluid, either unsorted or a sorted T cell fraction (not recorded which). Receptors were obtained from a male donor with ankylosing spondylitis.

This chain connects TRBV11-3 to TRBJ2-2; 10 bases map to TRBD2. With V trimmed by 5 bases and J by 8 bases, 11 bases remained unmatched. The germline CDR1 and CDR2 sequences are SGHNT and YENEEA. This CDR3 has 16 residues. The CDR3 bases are TGTGCCAGCAGCCCCGCGGCGGCTAGCGGGAGAGGGGAGCTGTTTTTT. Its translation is CASSPAAASGRGELFF.

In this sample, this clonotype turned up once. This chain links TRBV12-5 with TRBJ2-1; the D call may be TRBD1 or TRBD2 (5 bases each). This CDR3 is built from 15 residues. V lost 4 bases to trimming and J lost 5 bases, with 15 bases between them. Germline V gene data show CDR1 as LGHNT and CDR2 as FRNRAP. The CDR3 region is CASGSGGDGHNEQFF. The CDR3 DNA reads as TGTGCTAGTGGTTCTGGGGGAGACGGACACAATGAGCAGTTCTTC. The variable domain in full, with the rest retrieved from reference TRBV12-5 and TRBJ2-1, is DARVTQTPRHKVTEMGQEVTMRCQPILGHNTVFWYRQTMMQGLELLAYFRNRAPLDDSGMPKDRFSAEMPDATLATLKIQPSEPRDSAVYFCASGSGGDGHNEQFFGPGTRLTVL.

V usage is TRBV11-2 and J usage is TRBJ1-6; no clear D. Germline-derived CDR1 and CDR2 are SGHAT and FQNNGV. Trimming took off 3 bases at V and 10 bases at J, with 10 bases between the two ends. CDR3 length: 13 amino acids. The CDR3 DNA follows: TGTGCCAGCAGCTTCCGGGCTTACTCACCCCTCCACTTT. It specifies CASSFRAYSPLHF.